A single sample gave rise to the 22 T cell receptor beta chains below, sequenced in a study of T cell responses to AZD1222 COVID-19 vaccine. TCRdb's table, derived via immunoSEQ multiplex PCR, lists solely in-frame clones and lacks some. The sample has about 92,000 clones, around 90% seen once. The sample consisted of peripheral blood, taken on day 0 of MenACWY control vaccination. The receptors stem from an adult in good health.

V gene TRBV5-1 combines with J gene TRBJ2-7; 11 bases agree with TRBD2. The CDR3 spans 15 residues. CDR1 and CDR2 (germline): SGHRS, YFSETQ. V shed 1 base, J shed 3 bases, and the junction held 3 bases outside the gene matches. CDR3 DNA sequence: TGCGCCAGCAGCTTGCAGACTAGCGGGGACTACGAGCAGTACTTC. It is translated as CASSLQTSGDYEQYF.

V gene TRBV29-1 combines with J gene TRBJ2-5; TRBD2 might be the D (5 bases). The CDR3 runs 13 residues. Trimming removed 3 bases from V and 5 bases from J, with 13 bases in between. The germline V gene has CDR1 SQVTM and CDR2 ANQGSEA. This CDR3 is CSVEPRARETQYF. Written as DNA, the CDR3 is TGCAGCGTTGAGCCGAGGGCGCGGGAGACCCAGTACTTC.

The V gene is TRBV27, the J gene TRBJ1-4, with 7 bases matching TRBD1. The germline V gene encodes CDR1 MNHEY and CDR2 SMNVEV (reference sequence). After removal of 1 base from V and 8 bases from J, the junction contained 7 bases not matched to a gene. The CDR3 is made up of 15 amino acids. This chain's CDR3 is CASSLWRGRVEKLFF. The CDR3 DNA reads TGTGCCAGCAGTTTATGGAGGGGGCGAGTAGAAAAACTGTTTTTT.

The chain has TRBV7-9 and TRBJ1-1, with a weak D call TRBD1 (5 bases). Germline values: CDR1 SEHNR, CDR2 FQNEAQ (reference sequence). V was trimmed by 1 base and J by 5 bases, leaving 11 bases between them. The CDR3 spans 14 residues. CDR3 coding DNA: TGTGCCAGCAGCTTAGGTGGGGGTTGGACTGAAGCTTTCTTT. This encodes CASSLGGGWTEAFF.

The chain employs TRBV21-1 and TRBJ2-7; the D call in the table, TRBD1, was not verified against the DNA. TRBV21-1 is flagged as a pseudogene. CDR3 length: 16 amino acids. As DNA, the CDR3 is TGTGCCAGCAGCCTACTCAGAGGGACAGTCCCCTACGAGCAGTACTTC. Amino acid sequence: CASSLLRGTVPYEQYF.

The chain links TRBV7-9 to TRBJ1-1; no firm D call. Germline V gene data show CDR1 as SEHNR and CDR2 as FQNEAQ (reference sequence). This CDR3 contains 15 residues. Trimming removed 1 base at V and 0 bases at J, with 9 bases between. This chain's CDR3 is CASSLVDGMNTEAFF. The CDR3 bases are TGTGCCAGCAGCTTAGTAGACGGCATGAACACTGAAGCTTTCTTT.

This CDR3 reads CASSLALRGGPYEQYF. CDR3 DNA sequence: TGTGCCAGCAGCTTAGCTCTGCGGGGTGGGCCCTACGAGCAGTACTTC. V usage is TRBV7-2 and J usage is TRBJ2-7; a weak D match, TRBD2 (6 bases). Germline loops: CDR1 SGHTA, CDR2 FQGNSA. The V end was cut by 0 bases, the J end by 2 bases, with 14 bases between. The CDR3 contains 16 residues.

This clone came up once. This sequence joins TRBV10-3 and TRBJ1-4, with D possibly TRBD1 on 5 matching bases. CDR1 is ENHRY and CDR2 is SYGVKD in the germline V gene. This CDR3 contains 14 residues. V was shortened by 6 bases and J by 5 bases, with 13 bases between the two germline ends. The CDR3 reads CAIRNRSQNEKLFF. In nucleotides, the CDR3 is TGTGCCATCAGAAACAGGAGCCAAAATGAAAAACTGTTTTTT.

J is TRBJ2-3 and V is TRBV5-1; possibly TRBD1 for D (5 bases). Germline lookup yields CDR1 SGHRS and CDR2 YFSETQ. Between the trimmed V and J ends, which lost 7 bases and 3 bases, there was a span of 15 bases. The CDR3 has 14 amino acids. CDR3 amino acids: CASAKAGPTDTQYF. The CDR3 nucleotides read TGCGCCAGCGCTAAGGCAGGGCCGACAGATACGCAGTATTTT.

V usage is TRBV9 and J usage is TRBJ1-1, with 7 bases fitting TRBD1. The CDR3 runs to 15 residues. CDR1 and CDR2 (germline): SGDLS, YYNGEE. Unmatched junction bases numbered 13, after V lost 3 bases and J lost 8 bases. Here the CDR3 reads CASSAHKGQRTEAFF. The CDR3 DNA follows: TGTGCCAGCAGCGCACATAAGGGACAGAGAACCGAAGCTTTCTTT.

Regarding this clone: The DNA is left out, because the CDR3 cannot be placed on it with certainty; the CDR3 is given as TCRdb lists it. This sequence joins TRBV12-3 or TRBV12-4 and TRBJ1-5. A total of 13 residues make up the CDR3, ends included. CDR3 residues: CASSSSGNQPQHF.

This chain connects TRBV20-1 to TRBJ2-5, with a tentative D call TRBD2 (6 bases). Germline V gene lookup returns CDR1 DFQATT and CDR2 SNEGSKA (reference sequence). The length of the CDR3 is 16 residues. V dropped 3 bases and J dropped 2 bases, with 19 bases sitting between them. The CDR3 spells CSASGGRGIRQETQYF. CDR3 in DNA: TGCAGTGCTAGTGGAGGTCGCGGGATCCGACAAGAGACCCAGTACTTC.

V and J are TRBV9 and TRBJ2-5; possibly TRBD1 or TRBD2 for D (5 bases each). Germline lookup yields CDR1 SGDLS and CDR2 YYNGEE. Trimming stripped 2 bases from V and 0 bases from J, with 11 bases between. This CDR3 comprises 15 residues. The CDR3 spells CASSVTGTYQETQYF. The CDR3 nucleotides are TGTGCCAGCAGCGTTACCGGGACCTACCAAGAGACCCAGTACTTC.

V is TRBV6-5 and J is TRBJ1-2; a possible D gene is TRBD1 (6 bases). Germline V gene data show CDR1 as MNHEY and CDR2 as SVGAGI. The CDR3 is made up of 12 amino acids. V lost 7 bases and J lost 7, with 13 bases in between. The CDR3, as DNA: TGTGCCAGCACTCTTAGAGGGGGTGGCTACACCTTC. Residues: CASTLRGGGYTF.

This rearrangement joins TRBV28 to TRBJ1-4; D unresolved. The CDR3 totals 15 residues. Germline CDR1 reads MDHEN; CDR2 reads SYDVKM. Trimming stripped 10 bases from V and 2 bases from J, with 17 bases between. CDR3 bases: TGTGCCACTAAAATGGGGAGTAGGACTAATGAAAAACTGTTTTTT. Translated, it gives CATKMGSRTNEKLFF.

This clone occurred once. This chain joins TRBV12-5 and TRBJ1-2, with 10 bases that match TRBD1. Germline CDR1 and CDR2: LGHNT and FRNRAP. J was trimmed by 3 bases and V by 3 bases; bases with no gene match: 7. CDR3 length: 16 residues. CDR3 DNA sequence: TGTGCTAGTGGTTTTGGACAGGGGGGACTGGACTATGGCTACACCTTC. This codes for CASGFGQGGLDYGYTF.

This sequence joins TRBV28 and TRBJ1-6; D is perhaps TRBD1 (6 bases). Trimming pared 8 bases from V and 3 bases from J, leaving 11 bases between. CDR3 length equals 14 residues. Germline CDR1 reads MDHEN; CDR2 reads SYDVKM. CDR3 in DNA: TGTGCCAGCCAGGGGACGGGCTATAATTCACCCCTCCACTTT. Translating it yields CASQGTGYNSPLHF. Full variable domain (rest looked up from reference TRBV28 and TRBJ1-6): DVKVTQSSRYLVKRTGEKVFLECVQDMDHENMFWYRQDPGLGLRLIYFSYDVKMKEKGDIPEGYSVSREKKERFSLILESASTNQTSMYLCASQGTGYNSPLHFGNGTRLTVT.

The chain recombines TRBV7-9 with TRBJ2-1, with a weak D call TRBD2 (6 bases). The V gene lost 5 bases and the J gene lost 5 bases, with 16 bases spanning the gap. Germline assignment: CDR1 SEHNR and CDR2 FQNEAQ (reference sequence). The length of the CDR3 is 15 residues. CDR3 in amino acids: CASSQTSWGNNEQFF. In DNA form, the CDR3 reads TGTGCCAGCAGCCAAACTAGCTGGGGAAACAATGAGCAGTTCTTC.

This clone is large by share. This chain connects TRBV11-2 to TRBJ1-1; unclear D gene. Trimming pared 5 bases from V and 1 base from J, leaving 14 bases between. This CDR3 has 15 amino acids. Germline V gene data show CDR1 as SGHAT and CDR2 as FQNNGV. The CDR3 reads CASSRPDDPNTEAFF. In DNA form, the CDR3 reads TGTGCCAGCAGCAGGCCGGACGACCCGAACACTGAAGCTTTCTTT.

The rearrangement joins TRBV7-9 to TRBJ1-6; D is unclear. V lost 5 bases and J lost 0, with 14 bases in between. The CDR3 contains 17 residues. Germline CDR1 is SEHNR and CDR2 is FQNEAQ (reference sequence). CDR3 residues: CASSMPRVGSYNSPLHF. The CDR3 DNA reads TGTGCCAGCAGCATGCCACGGGTAGGCTCCTATAATTCACCCCTCCACTTT.

The chain carries TRBV5-1 and TRBJ2-2; 7 bases fit TRBD1. The CDR3 runs to 15 residues. Germline CDR1 is SGHRS and CDR2 is YFSETQ. V gave up 2 bases and J gave up 5 bases; unmatched junction bases: 6. CDR3 residues: CASSFGTGETGELFF. In nucleotides, the CDR3 is TGCGCCAGCAGCTTTGGCACAGGGGAGACCGGGGAGCTGTTTTTT. Drawing the rest from reference TRBV5-1 and TRBJ2-2, the complete variable domain is KAGVTQTPRYLIKTRGQQVTLSCSPISGHRSVSWYQQTPGQGLQFLFEYFSETQRNKGNFPGRFSGRQFSNSRSEMNVSTLELGDSALYLCASSFGTGETGELFFGEGSRLTVL.

This clone was counted only a few times. CDR3 sequence (DNA): TGTGCCAGCAGCCGGGATGTTAACTATGGCTACACCTTC. This sequence encodes CASSRDVNYGYTF. The chain is built from TRBV5-8 and TRBJ1-2; D remains unclear. The CDR3 contains 13 residues. V shed 4 bases and J shed 1 base, with 8 bases lying between them. In germline, CDR1 is SGHTS, CDR2 YDEGEE.